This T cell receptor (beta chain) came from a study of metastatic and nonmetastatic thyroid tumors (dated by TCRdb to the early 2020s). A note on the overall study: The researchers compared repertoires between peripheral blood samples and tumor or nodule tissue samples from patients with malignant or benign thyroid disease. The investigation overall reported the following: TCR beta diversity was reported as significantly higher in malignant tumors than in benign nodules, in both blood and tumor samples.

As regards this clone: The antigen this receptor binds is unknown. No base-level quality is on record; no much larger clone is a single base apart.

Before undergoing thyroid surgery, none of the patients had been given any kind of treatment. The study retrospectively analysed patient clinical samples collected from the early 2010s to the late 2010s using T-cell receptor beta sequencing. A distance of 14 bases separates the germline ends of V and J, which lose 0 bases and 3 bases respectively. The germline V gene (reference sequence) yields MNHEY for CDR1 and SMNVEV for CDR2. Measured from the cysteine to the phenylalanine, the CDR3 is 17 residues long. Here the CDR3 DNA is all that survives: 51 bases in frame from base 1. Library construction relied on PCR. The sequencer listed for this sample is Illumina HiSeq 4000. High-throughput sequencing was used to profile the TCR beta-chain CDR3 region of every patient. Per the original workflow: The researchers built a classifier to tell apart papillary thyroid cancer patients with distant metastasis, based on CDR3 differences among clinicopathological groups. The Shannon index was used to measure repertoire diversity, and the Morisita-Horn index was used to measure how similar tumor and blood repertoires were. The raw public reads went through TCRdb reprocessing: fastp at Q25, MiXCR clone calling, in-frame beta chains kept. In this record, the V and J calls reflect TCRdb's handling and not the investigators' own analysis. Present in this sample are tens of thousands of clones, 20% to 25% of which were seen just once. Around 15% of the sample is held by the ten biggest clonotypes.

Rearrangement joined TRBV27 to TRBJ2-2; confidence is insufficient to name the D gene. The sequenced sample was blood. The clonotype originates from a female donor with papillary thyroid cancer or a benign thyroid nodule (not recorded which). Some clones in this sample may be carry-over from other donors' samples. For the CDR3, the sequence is CASSLSGASAYTGELFF. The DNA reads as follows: TGTGCCAGCAGTTTATCCGGAGCCTCCGCTTACACCGGGGAGCTGTTTTTT.